Following are 29 T cell receptor beta chains from one sample sequenced in a study of T cell repertoires in cytomegalovirus infection. Their target antigens are unknown. Each CDR3 protein gets one entry after TCRdb re-called the reads with MiXCR. Among roughly 990,000 distinct CDR3 sequences listed, approximately 31% were seen once. The sample here was cultured CD8+ T cells from PBMCs, taken from culture after CMV antigen stimulation. Receptors originate from a human donor in good health (CMV status not recorded). Some clones in this sample may be carry-over from other donors' samples.

The chain has TRBV7-4 and TRBJ2-3, with D tentatively TRBD2 (7 bases). The CDR3 runs 20 residues. Germline CDR1 and CDR2: SGHVT and SQSDAQ. Trimming left V 5 bases short and J 5 bases short, with 32 bases between. The CDR3 is CASSPSFVSRGAELLDTQYF. As DNA, the CDR3 is TGTGCCAGCAGCCCCTCTTTCGTCAGCCGGGGGGCCGAATTGCTAGATACGCAGTATTTT.

This clonotype was detected only a few times. V and J are TRBV6-5 and TRBJ2-7, with 11 bases fitting TRBD2. V lost 8 bases to trimming and J lost 5 bases; unmatched junction nucleotides: 5. Per germline, CDR1 MNHEY and CDR2 SVGAGI. This CDR3 spans 13 amino acids. CDR3 in DNA: TGTGCCAGCTTTAGCGGGGGGGGTGACGAGCAGTACTTC. Encoded protein: CASFSGGGDEQYF.

The CDR3 here is CASSEEGGYYSNQPQHF. The CDR3 DNA sequence: TGTGCCAGCAGTGAAGAGGGGGGTTATTATAGCAATCAGCCCCAGCATTTT. The V call is TRBV6-1, the J call TRBJ1-5; D may be TRBD1 (6 bases). V was shortened by 1 base and J by 0 bases, with 13 bases between the two germline ends. The CDR3 loop spans 17 amino acids. The germline V gene encodes CDR1 MNHNS and CDR2 SASEGT.

This clonotype came up a few times. This chain connects TRBV5-5 to TRBJ1-1; TRBD1 might be the D (6 bases). Germline V lookup: CDR1 SGHKS, CDR2 YYEKEE (reference sequence). The CDR3 is 16 amino acids. V was pared by 0 bases and J by 0 bases, with 12 bases between. The CDR3 DNA reads TGTGCCAGCAGCTTGGAACAGGGCTTTATGAACACTGAAGCTTTCTTT. This codes for CASSLEQGFMNTEAFF.

This clonotype has more than one count but fewer than ten. The chain couples TRBV9 to TRBJ2-1, with TRBD2 as a possible D gene (6 bases). The V gene lost 4 bases and the J gene lost 12 bases, with 14 bases spanning the gap. The germline CDR1 and CDR2 sequences are SGDLS and YYNGEE. This CDR3 comprises 12 residues. The DNA of the CDR3 is TGTGCCAGCAGCTACGGGACTGTAGGGCAGTTCTTC. Protein product: CASSYGTVGQFF.

This clonotype was seen a few times. The V and J genes are TRBV7-9 and TRBJ2-1; TRBD2 matches at 7 bases. V lost 3 bases and J lost 3; bases outside the gene matches: 8. Germline V gives CDR1 SEHNR, CDR2 FQNEAQ (reference sequence). This CDR3 region has 16 residues. The CDR3 DNA reads as TGTGCCAGCAGCTTCGGACGGGGGGTCTTCTACAATGAGCAGTTCTTC. Encoded protein: CASSFGRGVFYNEQFF.

The chain has TRBV7-6 and TRBJ1-2, with a weak D call TRBD1 (5 bases). V gave up 5 bases and J gave up 5 bases, with 9 bases separating them. Germline assignment: CDR1 SGHVS and CDR2 FNYEAQ. This CDR3 region has 12 residues. In nucleotides, the CDR3 is TGTGCCAGCAGCACTGGGGGGTATGGCTACACCTTC. Translation: CASSTGGYGYTF.

In its sample, this clonotype was seen a few times. The J gene is TRBJ2-3, the V gene TRBV29-1; TRBD2 matches at 12 bases. The length of the CDR3 is 18 residues. V was pared by 0 bases and J by 0 bases, with 7 bases of the junction left unmatched. Germline CDR1 is SQVTM and CDR2 is ANQGSEA. The CDR3 is CSVEDLTTSGGSTDTQYF. The CDR3 DNA follows: TGCAGCGTTGAAGACCTAACCACTAGCGGGGGGAGCACAGATACGCAGTATTTT.

This clonotype was counted a few times. The V gene is TRBV9, the J gene TRBJ2-1, with a possible D match to TRBD1 (5 bases). Trimming cost V 0 bases and J 1 base, with 8 bases left between them. The CDR3 consists of 15 residues. The germline gives CDR1 SGDLS, CDR2 YYNGEE. The DNA for the CDR3 is TGTGCCAGCAGCGTAGAGGACATATCCTACAATGAGCAGTTCTTC. Translation gives CASSVEDISYNEQFF.

The sample holds a few counts of this clonotype. The rearrangement joins TRBV7-6 to TRBJ2-2, with TRBD1 matching 10 bases. CDR3 length equals 21 residues. Germline trimming cut 4 bases from V and 3 bases from J; bases unmatched to any gene: 20. CDR1 and CDR2 (germline): SGHVS, FNYEAQ. The DNA for the CDR3 is TGTGCCAGCAGCTCCCTTAGGGACAGGGGCTCTGGGGATAGCGACACCGGGGAGCTGTTTTTT. Translating gives CASSSLRDRGSGDSDTGELFF.

This chain links TRBV19 with TRBJ2-1, with D uncertain. CDR3 length: 15 residues. The germline V and J ends were trimmed by 3 bases and 4 bases, with 13 bases remaining between them. The germline V gene encodes CDR1 LNHDA and CDR2 SQIVND (reference sequence). The CDR3 protein is CASSIEDEIYNEQFF. CDR3 DNA sequence: TGTGCCAGTAGTATCGAGGACGAAATATACAATGAGCAGTTCTTC. Looking up the rest from reference TRBV19 and TRBJ2-1 gives the full variable domain: DGGITQSPKYLFRKEGQNVTLSCEQNLNHDAMYWYRQDPGQGLRLIYYSQIVNDFQKGDIAEGYSVSREKKESFPLTVTSAQKNPTAFYLCASSIEDEIYNEQFFGPGTRLTVL.

V is TRBV6-2 or TRBV6-3 and J is TRBJ2-7, with a tentative D call TRBD1 (5 bases). Trimming took 5 bases from V and 5 from J, leaving 13 bases between them. This CDR3 comprises 13 residues. CDR1 is MNHEY and CDR2 is SVGEGT in the germline V gene. Here the CDR3 reads CASSPRPGNEQYV. The CDR3, as DNA: TGTGCCAGCAGTCCGCGTCCAGGGAACGAGCAGTACGTC.

The rearrangement links TRBV19 to TRBJ1-1; D is unresolved. CDR1 is LNHDA, CDR2 SQIVND, per germline (reference sequence). CDR3 size: 17 residues. Trimming removed 6 bases at V and 4 bases at J, with 24 bases between. DNA for the CDR3: TGTGCCAGTAGCAAGATCGTTCGCAGAGGTGGTATCACTGAAGCTTTCTTT. Its translation: CASSKIVRRGGITEAFF. Supplemented by reference TRBV19 and TRBJ1-1, the full variable domain reads DGGITQSPKYLFRKEGQNVTLSCEQNLNHDAMYWYRQDPGQGLRLIYYSQIVNDFQKGDIAEGYSVSREKKESFPLTVTSAQKNPTAFYLCASSKIVRRGGITEAFFGQGTRLTVV.

This clonotype showed up just a few times. The DNA of the CDR3 is TGTGCCATCCAGCGGGCGAACACCGGGGAGCTGTTTTTT. Translating it yields CAIQRANTGELFF. V gene TRBV10-3 combines with J gene TRBJ2-2; perhaps TRBD2 as D (6 bases). Germline CDR1 reads ENHRY; CDR2 reads SYGVKD. Between the trimmed V and J ends, which lost 8 bases and 0 bases, there was a span of 7 bases. The CDR3 is made up of 13 amino acids.

This clonotype showed up many times. V is TRBV27 and J is TRBJ1-5; 8 bases are shared with TRBD1. Germline CDR1 reads MNHEY; CDR2 reads SMNVEV (reference sequence). This CDR3 contains 15 residues. V was pared by 8 bases and J by 6 bases, with 12 bases of the junction left unmatched. CDR3 coding DNA: TGTGCCAGCTCTTTCGGCAGGGGGCCTGGTCAGCCCCAGCATTTT. Encoded protein: CASSFGRGPGQPQHF.

By sample share, this clonotype is medium-sized (0.01 to 0.1%). The CDR3 sequence: CASSLPSSGYTF. The DNA of the CDR3 is TGTGCCAGCAGCTTGCCCTCAAGTGGCTACACCTTC. V gene TRBV7-9 combines with J gene TRBJ1-2, with D hard to call. Per the germline V gene, CDR1 is SEHNR and CDR2 is FQNEAQ (reference sequence). V lost 3 bases to trimming and J lost 7 bases, with 9 bases between them. The CDR3 covers 12 residues.

In its sample, this clonotype was seen a few times. The chain joins TRBV28 to TRBJ1-3, with D perhaps matching TRBD1 (5 bases). There are 15 residues in the CDR3. V lost 3 bases and J 8 bases, leaving 17 bases between the germline ends. The germline V gene encodes CDR1 MDHEN and CDR2 SYDVKM. CDR3 protein: CASSFWGRRGDTIYF. In nucleotides, the CDR3 is TGTGCCAGCAGTTTTTGGGGACGTCGGGGGGACACCATATATTTT.

The rearrangement joins TRBV6-2 or TRBV6-3 to TRBJ1-6; no clear D. This CDR3 comprises 14 residues. Germline lookup yields CDR1 MNHEY and CDR2 SVGEGT. The V end lost 2 bases, the J end lost 7 bases, and 9 bases lay between the germline ends. CDR3 residues: CASSYGGGNSPLHF. The CDR3 DNA reads TGTGCCAGCAGTTACGGCGGTGGAAATTCACCCCTCCACTTT.

V gene TRBV12-5 combines with J gene TRBJ2-1; no reliable D call. CDR1 and CDR2 (germline): LGHNT, FRNRAP. Trimming cost V 1 base and J 6 bases, with 4 bases left between them. The CDR3 is made up of 12 amino acids. The CDR3 spells CASGLAPNEQFF. The DNA of the CDR3 is TGTGCTAGTGGTTTGGCCCCCAATGAGCAGTTCTTC. Together with reference TRBV12-5 and TRBJ2-1, the CDR3 gives the full variable domain: DARVTQTPRHKVTEMGQEVTMRCQPILGHNTVFWYRQTMMQGLELLAYFRNRAPLDDSGMPKDRFSAEMPDATLATLKIQPSEPRDSAVYFCASGLAPNEQFFGPGTRLTVL.

The chain's CDR3 is CASKGLARDGQETQYF. In DNA form, the CDR3 reads TGTGCCAGCAAAGGACTAGCGAGGGATGGGCAAGAGACCCAGTACTTC. The chain combines TRBV2 with TRBJ2-5; 9 bases match TRBD2. The CDR3 totals 16 residues. The germline CDR1 and CDR2 sequences are SNHLY and FYNNEI. Trimming at V came to 7 bases and at J to 2 bases, leaving 11 bases not matched to a gene.

This chain uses TRBV27 with TRBJ1-2; D ambiguous. Trimming cost V 4 bases and J 4 bases, with 22 bases left between them. Per the germline V gene, CDR1 is MNHEY and CDR2 is SMNVEV (reference sequence). This CDR3 spans 17 amino acids. CDR3 protein: CASSSYMRSSGFYGYTF. The DNA of the CDR3 is TGTGCCAGCAGTTCCTACATGAGAAGTTCGGGGTTCTATGGCTACACCTTC.

V usage is TRBV29-1 and J usage is TRBJ2-2; D possibly matches TRBD1 or TRBD2 (6 bases each). CDR3 length equals 16 residues. CDR1 SQVTM and CDR2 ANQGSEA come from the germline V gene. Trimming stripped 7 bases from V and 0 bases from J, with 18 bases between. In DNA, the CDR3 is TGCAGCGCCTCGAGGGGGGACATAGCGAACACCGGGGAGCTGTTTTTT. As protein: CSASRGDIANTGELFF.

The chain employs TRBV24-1 and TRBJ2-2; 7 bases match TRBD1. Losses at the gene ends were 3 bases for V and 6 bases for J; bases not matched to a gene: 9. Per germline, CDR1 KGHDR and CDR2 SFDVKD. The CDR3 contains 16 residues. CDR3 amino acids: CATSDRGGLFAGELFF. CDR3 coding DNA: TGTGCCACCAGTGATCGAGGGGGCCTGTTTGCCGGGGAGCTGTTTTTT.

A single count supports this clonotype. The rearrangement links TRBV4-3 to TRBJ2-1, with D unresolved. The CDR3 totals 15 residues. V lost 0 bases, J lost 5 bases, and 11 bases lay in between. The V gene's germline CDR1 is LGHNA and CDR2 YSLEER. As DNA, the CDR3 is TGCGCCAGCAGCCAAGAGGGCAGGCCACACAATGAGCAGTTCTTC. Amino acid sequence: CASSQEGRPHNEQFF.

This chain uses TRBV7-9 with TRBJ1-6, with 7 bases lining up with TRBD1. The CDR3 has 17 residues. Trimming removed 5 bases from V and 2 bases from J; junction bases left unmatched: 9. Germline-derived CDR1 and CDR2 are SEHNR and FQNEAQ (reference sequence). CDR3 residues: CASSPRQGGAYNSPLHF. CDR3 DNA: TGTGCCAGCAGCCCGAGACAGGGAGGCGCCTATAATTCACCCCTCCACTTT.

The J gene is TRBJ2-5, the V gene TRBV4-1; D not certain. The CDR3 has 14 residues. Germline CDR1 and CDR2: MGHRA and YSYEKL. V was shortened by 0 bases and J by 5 bases, with 10 bases between the two germline ends. The CDR3 loop is CASSQDGSWETQYF. The CDR3 DNA sequence: TGCGCCAGCAGCCAAGATGGTAGCTGGGAGACCCAGTACTTC.

The sample holds many counts of this clonotype. V is TRBV7-2 and J is TRBJ2-7; possible D gene TRBD1, 6 bases. The V gene lost 5 bases and the J gene lost 3 bases, with 11 bases spanning the gap. Germline CDR1 is SGHTA and CDR2 is FQGNSA. CDR3 size: 13 residues. The CDR3 sequence is CASSARQDYEQYV. CDR3 sequence (DNA): TGTGCCAGCAGCGCACGACAGGACTACGAGCAGTACGTC.

The CDR3, as DNA: TGTGCCAGCAGCCAGAGACAGGGTCCAAATGAAAAACTGTTTTTT. Translation: CASSQRQGPNEKLFF. The chain employs TRBV14 and TRBJ1-4; TRBD1 matches at 7 bases. Looked up from germline, CDR1 is SGHDN and CDR2 is FVKESK. CDR3 length: 15 amino acids. Losses at the gene ends were 3 bases for V and 5 bases for J; bases not matched to a gene: 6.

The chain couples TRBV28 to TRBJ1-4, with D possibly being TRBD1 (6 bases). V was trimmed by 6 bases and J by 14 bases, leaving 22 bases between them. Germline V gene data show CDR1 as MDHEN and CDR2 as SYDVKM. The CDR3 length is 14 residues. For the CDR3, the DNA is TGTGCCAGCAGGGACCGGGGGGCACTAGATCGTCTGTTTTTT. Amino acids: CASRDRGALDRLFF.